The rows below give T cell receptor beta chains drawn from one sample of a study of CD8 T cells in ankylosing spondylitis. TCRdb reprocessed the 5' RACE reads with MiXCR, giving one entry per CDR3 protein. The sample yields some 130,000 distinct CDR3 sequences, roughly an eighth seen once. What was sequenced was blood, either unsorted or a sorted T cell fraction (not recorded which). Receptor source: a female donor with ankylosing spondylitis or in good health (not recorded which). The CDR3 runs from the conserved cysteine through the conserved F or W. Fields, in order: V gene, clone size, J gene, D gene, CDR3 protein, CDR3 DNA. A D gene is named only where the DNA matches it firmly. Where a row states a size, it is once, few, many or the class of an expanded clone; other rows omit it.

V: TRBV2
size: NA
J: TRBJ1-4
D: NA
CDR3: CASGSEGATNEKLFF
DNA: TGTGCCAGCGGTTCCGAAGGAGCAACTAATGAAAAACTGTTTTTT

V: TRBV20-1
size: many
J: TRBJ1-1
D: NA
CDR3: CSAEDQNIYTEAFF
DNA: TGCAGTGCCGAGGACCAGAATATCTACACTGAAGCTTTCTTT

V: TRBV10-3
size: few
J: TRBJ2-3
D: TRBD2
CDR3: CAISESGGLAGESTDTQYF
DNA: TGTGCCATCAGTGAGTCCGGGGGACTAGCGGGGGAGAGCACAGATACGCAGTATTTT

V: TRBV2
size: few
J: TRBJ2-7
D: TRBD1
CDR3: CASRTGVPYEQYF
DNA: TGTGCCAGCAGGACAGGGGTCCCCTACGAGCAGTACTTC

V: TRBV7-2
size: many
J: TRBJ2-2
D: NA
CDR3: CASSLAHNTGELFF
DNA: TGTGCCAGCAGCTTAGCACATAACACCGGGGAGCTGTTTTTT

V: TRBV20-1
size: NA
J: TRBJ2-3
D: NA
CDR3: CSAPRRGSTDTQYF
DNA: TGCAGTGCCCCGAGGAGGGGGAGCACAGATACGCAGTATTTT

V: TRBV6-6
size: NA
J: TRBJ2-1
D: NA
CDR3: CASSRVTYNEQFF
DNA: TGTGCCAGCAGTAGGGTCACCTACAATGAGCAGTTCTTC

V: TRBV28
size: few
J: TRBJ2-7
D: TRBD2
CDR3: CASSLWSGGISYEQYF
DNA: TGTGCCAGCAGTTTATGGTCGGGAGGGATCTCCTACGAGCAGTACTTC

V: TRBV20-1
size: many
J: TRBJ2-7
D: NA
CDR3: CSAKGTLDEQYF
DNA: TGCAGTGCTAAAGGGACTCTTGACGAGCAGTACTTC

V: TRBV6-2/TRBV6-3
size: NA
J: TRBJ1-1
D: NA
CDR3: CASSYYPFLNTEAFF
DNA: TGTGCCAGCAGTTACTACCCATTTCTGAACACTGAAGCTTTCTTT

V: TRBV4-2
size: many
J: TRBJ2-3
D: TRBD2
CDR3: CASSHETSGGDTDTQYF
DNA: TGTGCCAGCAGCCATGAAACTAGCGGGGGAGACACAGATACGCAGTATTTT

V: TRBV28
size: few
J: TRBJ2-5
D: NA
CDR3: CASLGETQYF
DNA: TGTGCCTCTCTGGGTGAGACCCAGTACTTC

V: TRBV14
size: NA
J: TRBJ2-7
D: NA
CDR3: CASSQLANPYEQYF
DNA: TGTGCCAGCAGCCAATTGGCCAACCCCTACGAGCAGTACTTC

V: TRBV15
size: many
J: TRBJ2-3
D: TRBD2
CDR3: CATSRESSGTLDTQYF
DNA: TGTGCCACCAGCAGAGAATCCAGCGGGACCCTGGATACGCAGTATTTT

V: TRBV4-1
size: NA
J: TRBJ2-7
D: TRBD2
CDR3: CASRKPGGPYEQYF
DNA: TGCGCCAGCAGAAAACCGGGAGGGCCGTACGAGCAGTACTTC

V: TRBV20-1
size: many
J: TRBJ2-2
D: NA
CDR3: CSAPVLGGELFF
DNA: TGCAGTGCTCCCGTCCTCGGCGGGGAGCTGTTTTTT

V: TRBV11-2
size: NA
J: TRBJ1-2
D: NA
CDR3: CASSLMMGYGYTF
DNA: TGTGCCAGCAGCTTAATGATGGGCTATGGCTACACCTTC

V: TRBV15
size: many
J: TRBJ1-4
D: NA
CDR3: CATSRGGAATNEKLFF
DNA: TGTGCCACCAGCAGAGGAGGTGCTGCAACTAATGAAAAACTGTTTTTT

V: TRBV12-3/TRBV12-4
size: many
J: TRBJ2-3
D: TRBD2
CDR3: CASGAGGNTDTQYF
DNA: TGTGCCAGCGGAGCGGGAGGGAACACAGATACGCAGTATTTT

V: TRBV4-1
size: many
J: TRBJ1-1
D: NA
CDR3: CASSSYSDTEAFF
DNA: TGCGCCAGCAGCTCTTATTCGGACACTGAAGCTTTCTTT

V: TRBV2
size: NA
J: TRBJ2-7
D: TRBD1
CDR3: CASSLMTGYEQYF
DNA: TGTGCCAGCAGCCTCATGACAGGGTACGAGCAGTACTTC

V: TRBV12-3/TRBV12-4
size: many
J: TRBJ2-1
D: TRBD1
CDR3: CASRQGYNYNEQFF
DNA: TGTGCCAGCAGACAGGGGTATAACTACAATGAGCAGTTCTTC

V: TRBV18
size: NA
J: TRBJ2-2
D: TRBD2
CDR3: CASSERDTGELFF
DNA: TGTGCCAGCTCAGAGCGGGATACCGGGGAGCTGTTTTTT

V: TRBV5-1
size: NA
J: TRBJ2-1
D: NA
CDR3: CASSLGGSGHNEQFF
DNA: TGCGCCAGCAGCTTGGGAGGGTCCGGGCACAATGAGCAGTTCTTC

V: TRBV24-1
size: NA
J: TRBJ2-1
D: NA
CDR3: CATSATGGVNEQFF
DNA: TGTGCCACCAGTGCCACCGGCGGCGTCAATGAGCAGTTCTTC

V: TRBV20-1
size: NA
J: TRBJ2-7
D: TRBD2
CDR3: CSASRAGSYEQYF
DNA: TGCAGTGCTAGTCGAGCGGGGAGTTACGAGCAGTACTTC

V: TRBV12-3/TRBV12-4
size: many
J: TRBJ2-1
D: NA
CDR3: CASSLRPQVGLPVDEQFF
DNA: TGTGCCAGCAGTCTCCGCCCCCAAGTTGGGCTCCCTGTAGATGAGCAGTTCTTC

V: TRBV19
size: NA
J: TRBJ2-6
D: NA
CDR3: CASGRGSSGANVLTF
DNA: TGTGCCAGTGGACGCGGCAGCTCTGGGGCCAACGTCCTGACTTTC